Included here is one T cell receptor (beta chain) sequence, with context. This specimen comes from a study of blood T cell repertoires in COVID-19. This CDR3 contains 15 residues. V was shortened by 0 bases and J by 2 bases, with 10 bases between the two germline ends. Germline V gene lookup returns CDR1 SGHNT and CDR2 YYREEE (reference sequence). Authors' data handling: Estimation of nucleated cell counts was performed using reference gene primer amplification. Assay: immunoSEQ multiplex PCR; the TCRdb copy retains only in-frame clones and omits some. V and J calls and clone size follow that table, whereas D and trimming were derived from the DNA. The sample includes some 120,000 clones, around 81% seen only once; the top ten take 3.5% to 4%.

The sequencing input was peripheral blood. This clonotype was sampled from a woman between 50 and 59 years old with acute or convalescent COVID-19. V gene TRBV5-4 combines with J gene TRBJ2-3, with D possibly TRBD2 on 6 matching bases. CDR3 sequence (DNA): TGTGCCAGCAGCTTGGCGGGGACTTACACAGATACGCAGTATTTT. This codes for CASSLAGTYTDTQYF.